This TCR beta chain was identified in a study of CD8 T cells in Susac syndrome. Study as a whole: There were Susac syndrome patients who were therapy-naive at blood draw, others on corticosteroids, and others on intravenous immunoglobulin alone.

An amount of RNA that ranged from roughly 0.5 to 1 ug was reverse transcribed with random hexamers. Amplification of TCR beta CDR3 spanned 54 Vbeta and 13 Jbeta via immunoSEQ multiplex PCR. TCRdb re-analysed the immunoSEQ multiplex PCR reads in MiXCR, keeping a single row per CDR3 protein. Of about 170,000 distinct CDR3 sequences detected, about 96% appear once; the ten largest clones hold around 0.12%. The ends were cut back, 4 bases at V and 4 bases at J, with 11 bases in the middle. The CDR3 is 13 amino acids. Germline CDR1 is SGHRS and CDR2 is YFSETQ. Sequencing of TCR beta was performed on blood CD8+ and CD4+ T cells.

The source is a human donor with Susac syndrome. The chain recombines TRBV5-1 with TRBJ2-5, with D perhaps matching TRBD2 (6 bases). Sequenced sample: CD4+ T cells from PBMCs. CDR3 sequence reads: CASSRDWRETQYF. CDR3 DNA: TGCGCCAGCAGCCGGGACTGGCGAGAGACCCAGTACTTC.